Listed below are T cell receptor beta chains from one sample, sequenced in a study of OX40 agonist ivuxolimab in advanced cancers. TCRdb keeps only in-frame clones here, not all; method: immunoSEQ multiplex PCR. The data contain about 120,000 clones, 85% to 90% of them singletons. Sequencing used CD4+ or CD8+ T cells sorted from blood, obtained in a trial of the OX40 agonist ivuxolimab. These receptors all come from an adult with an advanced solid tumor such as melanoma, head and neck, liver or kidney cancer. Both conserved end residues are part of each CDR3. A D gene is named only where the DNA matches it firmly. Rows may omit the clone size; those that give it use once, few, many or a size class.

>TRBV18|-|-|TRBJ2-1
TGTGCCAGCTCACCGGGGCCGGGACGGACACACAATGAGCAGTTCTTC
CASSPGPGRTHNEQFF
>TRBV28|-|-|TRBJ1-1
TGTGCCAGCAGTTTCCCAGGGCGTGAAGCTTTCTTT
CASSFPGREAFF
>TRBV10-3|-|TRBD2|TRBJ2-5
TGTGCCATCAGTCAGACTAGCGGGGGGACCGGGTTGGAGACCCAGTACTTC
CAISQTSGGTGLETQYF
>TRBV5-1|-|-|TRBJ2-2
TGCGCCAGCAGCCGCGAGACCACCGGGGAGCTGTTTTTT
CASSRETTGELFF
>TRBV28|-|TRBD2|TRBJ2-3
TGTGCCAGCAGTTCACCGGCTAGCGGGGGGGACACAGATACGCAGTATTTT
CASSSPASGGDTDTQYF
>TRBV11-3|-|TRBD1|TRBJ2-2
TGTGCGGTCCGGGACAGGGACACCGGGGAGCTGTTTTTT
CAVRDRDTGELFF
>TRBV4-2|-|-|TRBJ1-4
TGTGCCACCGCGGGGCCGGGGAGGGAAAAACTGTTTTTT
CATAGPGREKLFF
>TRBV7-2|-|-|TRBJ1-4
TGTGCCAGCAGTCAAGGGGGACTAACTAATGAAAAACTGTTTTTT
CASSQGGLTNEKLFF
>TRBV30|-|-|TRBJ2-7
TGTGCCTGGAGTGTACGGAAGGGGACGATTAACGAGCAGTACTTC
CAWSVRKGTINEQYF
>TRBV11-3|-|-|TRBJ2-1
TGTGCCAGCAGCTTAGATTTGGGCCCCTCCTCCTACAATGAGCAGTTCTTC
CASSLDLGPSSYNEQFF
>TRBV18|-|-|TRBJ2-7
TGTGCCAGCTCAAGAGGGGAAAAAAGCTACGAGCAGTACTTC
CASSRGEKSYEQYF
>TRBV5-8|-|-|TRBJ1-5
TGTGCCAGCAGCTTGGGTGGGGGTTATAGCAATCAGCCCCAGCATTTT
CASSLGGGYSNQPQHF
>TRBV5-6|-|-|TRBJ2-1
TGTGCCAGCAGCTTCTCCGGAGTGCAGTTCTTC
CASSFSGVQFF
>TRBV6-5|-|-|TRBJ1-3
TGTGCCAGCATGAGTGGTGGATCTGGAAACACCATATATTTT
CASMSGGSGNTIYF
>TRBV6-5|-|TRBD1|TRBJ1-6
TGTGCCAGCGGGCGACAGGGAGGGCATTCACCCCTCCACTTT
CASGRQGGHSPLHF
>TRBV4-1|once|TRBD2|TRBJ2-4
TGCGCCAGCAGCCAGGGGATATGGGGCAGCGGGGGGACATTAGCCAAAAACATTCAGTACTTC
CASSQGIWGSGGTLAKNIQYF
>TRBV28|-|-|TRBJ2-3
TGTGCCACCAAACGGGGGGCGCTGGGCACAGATACGCAGTATTTT
CATKRGALGTDTQYF
>TRBV5-4|-|-|TRBJ1-2
TGTGCCAGCAGCCTAGACCAACGGAACTATGGCTACACCTTC
CASSLDQRNYGYTF
>TRBV6-1|few|TRBD1|TRBJ2-7
TGTGCCAGCAGTACAACAGGGGGCAGGTTTTACGAGCAGTACTTC
CASSTTGGRFYEQYF
>TRBV28|-|TRBD1|TRBJ2-5
TGTGCCAGCAGTTTAGGGGACAGGGCCGCGGGGACCCAGTACTTC
CASSLGDRAAGTQYF
>TRBV5-4|-|TRBD1|TRBJ1-1
TGTGCCAGCAGCTTAAGACAGGGGGGGAACACTGAAGCTTTCTTT
CASSLRQGGNTEAFF
>TRBV9|-|TRBD1|TRBJ2-5
TGTGCCAGCAGCGTAGATGGACAGGGGGGAGAGACCCAGTACTTC
CASSVDGQGGETQYF
>TRBV10-3|-|TRBD1|TRBJ1-1
TGTGCCATATCAACGACAGGGGGCGACACTGAAGCTTTCTTT
CAISTTGGDTEAFF
>TRBV28|-|-|TRBJ2-5
TGTGCCAGCAGTCCGGCTTCTCCAGGAGAGACCCAGTACTTC
CASSPASPGETQYF
>TRBV6-1|-|-|TRBJ2-3
TGTGCCAGCCGACTAGGACTGGAGGCAGATACGCAGTATTTT
CASRLGLEADTQYF